This T cell receptor (beta chain) was identified during a study of identifying expanded T cells in peripheral blood (dated by TCRdb to about 2019). Describing the broader study: Technical replicates were generated by sequencing separate aliquots of the same genomic DNA pool, with four replicates compared pairwise. What the authors observed across the whole study: The authors expected biological variance in healthy repertoires might increase further over much longer intervals such as months to years. Variance in clone template counts between roughly 2-week samples significantly increased with total template count across all healthy donors. Between technical replicates the binomial model flagged 0.9 to 1.5 differentially abundant clones, whereas over about two weeks the binomial model flagged about 15 and over about 4 weeks about 19. Across all healthy-donor time intervals, the beta-binomial model significantly lowered both the number of clones called differentially abundant and the false-positive rate.

No immune events, such as infections, were documented for the healthy donors during the collection period. Healthy-donor blood repertoires served as a training cohort to calibrate time-dependent variance in a beta-binomial model of T-cell clone differential abundance. The training cohort was composed of some ten healthy donors, 3 female and 7 male. The donors were between about 25 and 65 years old, with an average age of approximately 46 years. Whole blood from each healthy donor was obtained from a commercial supplier and was collected at three time points approximately 15 days apart. For immunosequencing, genomic DNA was extracted from unsorted whole blood. TCRbeta CDR3 regions were profiled by bias-controlled multiplex PCR amplification of genomic DNA with the immunoSEQ Assay. The paper's data handling went like this. To quantify the absolute abundance of each unique TCRbeta CDR3 region, the sequences were collapsed and filtered. Differential abundance was tested with two models: a binomial (Fisher-equivalent) model and a beta-binomial model that adds time-dependent variance fitted from healthy donors. Clones with fewer than 5 combined templates were excluded, and clones with Benjamini-Hochberg FDR below 0.01 were called differentially abundant. Beta-binomial variance was modeled as a function of total template count across the two samples using the form v = (b*log(k)+a)^2. The table comes from immuneACCESS by way of TCRdb, which keeps in-frame sequences with V and J called. Part of the clones is missing from these tables; in studies checked, under half for an unresolved V gene and the rest for unknown reasons. From that table come the V and J calls and clone size; the DNA was used to work out D and trimming. The table for this sample lists more than 75,000 clones; roughly 90% of them were counted only once. The ten largest clonotypes hold 3.9% of the sample.

V is cut by 1 base and J by 5 bases, and the space between the germline ends is 22 bases. Taken from cysteine to phenylalanine, the CDR3 has 18 residues. Kept here is only the CDR3 DNA, which spans 54 bases and is read in frame from base 1. The germline V gene encodes CDR1 SGHNT and CDR2 YYREEE (reference sequence). This clone was detected a few times. Its antigen remains undetermined. Qualities for individual bases were not recorded, and no much larger clone is one base off. The receptor comes from a person aged 18 to 75 in good health. Here the chain combines TRBV5-4 and TRBJ2-1; the D gene is not confidently resolved. The sequenced sample consisted of blood. The DNA sequence is given as TGTGCCAGCAGCTTGCGCCTTACTTATCTAAGTTCCCACAATGAGCAGTTCTTC. Translation gives CASSLRLTYLSSHNEQFF.